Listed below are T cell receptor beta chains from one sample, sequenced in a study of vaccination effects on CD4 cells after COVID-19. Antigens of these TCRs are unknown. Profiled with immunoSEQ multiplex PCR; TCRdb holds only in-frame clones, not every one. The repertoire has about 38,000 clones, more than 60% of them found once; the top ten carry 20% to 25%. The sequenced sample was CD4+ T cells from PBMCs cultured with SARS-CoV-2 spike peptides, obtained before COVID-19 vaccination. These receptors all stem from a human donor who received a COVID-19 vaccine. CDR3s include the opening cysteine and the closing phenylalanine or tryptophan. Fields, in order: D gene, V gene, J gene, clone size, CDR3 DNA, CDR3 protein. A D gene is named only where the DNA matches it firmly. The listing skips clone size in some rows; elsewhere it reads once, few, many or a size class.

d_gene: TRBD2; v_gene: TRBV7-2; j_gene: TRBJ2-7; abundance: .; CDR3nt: TGTGCCAGCAGCATAGCGGGGGGGCTTGCCTACGAGCAGTACTTC; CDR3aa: CASSIAGGLAYEQYF
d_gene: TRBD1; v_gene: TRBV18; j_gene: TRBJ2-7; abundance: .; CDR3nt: TGTGCCAGCTCGCTCGACAGGGTAACGATCTACGAGCAGTACTTC; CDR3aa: CASSLDRVTIYEQYF
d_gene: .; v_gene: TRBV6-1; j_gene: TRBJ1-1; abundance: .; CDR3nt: TGTGCCAGCAGTGAAGGGACACGGAACACTGAAGCTTTCTTT; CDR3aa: CASSEGTRNTEAFF
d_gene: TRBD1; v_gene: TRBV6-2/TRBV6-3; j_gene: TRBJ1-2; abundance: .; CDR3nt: TGTGCCAGCAGTTACAAGCCGACAGGGCGGAGCGGCTACACCTTC; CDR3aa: CASSYKPTGRSGYTF
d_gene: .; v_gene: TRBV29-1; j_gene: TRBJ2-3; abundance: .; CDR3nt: TGCAGCGCACTCCCTGGAGGGGACCCAACAGATACGCAGTATTTT; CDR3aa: CSALPGGDPTDTQYF
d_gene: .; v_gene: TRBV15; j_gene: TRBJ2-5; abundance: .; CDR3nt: TGTGCCACCAGCACCCCACTGGGGCGGTCGGAGACCCAGTACTTC; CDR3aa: CATSTPLGRSETQYF
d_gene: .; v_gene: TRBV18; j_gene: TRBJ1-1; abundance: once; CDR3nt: TGTGCCAGCTCCCAGAATCTGGGATCCACGGCGAACACTGAAGCTTTCTTT; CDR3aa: CASSQNLGSTANTEAFF
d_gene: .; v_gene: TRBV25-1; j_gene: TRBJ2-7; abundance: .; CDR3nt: TGTGCCAGCAGTGAGAGGGTCGAGCAGTACTTC; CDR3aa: CASSERVEQYF
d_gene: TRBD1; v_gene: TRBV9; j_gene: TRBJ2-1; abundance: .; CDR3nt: TGTGCCAGCAGCGTCGGACAGGGGGCGAGGAATGAGCAGTTCTTC; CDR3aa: CASSVGQGARNEQFF
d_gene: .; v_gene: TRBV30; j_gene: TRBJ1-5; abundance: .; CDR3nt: TGTGCCTGGAGTGCAGGGTTTGATAATCAGCCCCAGCATTTT; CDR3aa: CAWSAGFDNQPQHF
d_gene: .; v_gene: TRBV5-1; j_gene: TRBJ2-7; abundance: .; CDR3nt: TGCGCCAGCAGCTTGGTTCCGGGAGAGGTAAACGAGCAGTACTTC; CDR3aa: CASSLVPGEVNEQYF
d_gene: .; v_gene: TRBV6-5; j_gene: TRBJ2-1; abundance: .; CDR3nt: TGTGCCAGCAGTTACTCCAAAGTTCGCGATGAGCAGTTCTTC; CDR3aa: CASSYSKVRDEQFF
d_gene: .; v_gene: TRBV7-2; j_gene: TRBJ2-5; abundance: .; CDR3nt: TGTGCCAGCAGCTTATTTTGGGAGACCCAGTACTTC; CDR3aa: CASSLFWETQYF
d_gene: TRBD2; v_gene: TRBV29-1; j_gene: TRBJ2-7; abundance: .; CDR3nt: TGCAGCGTTGAAGACCAAAGGACTAGCGGGAGCTCCTACGAGCAGTACTTC; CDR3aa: CSVEDQRTSGSSYEQYF
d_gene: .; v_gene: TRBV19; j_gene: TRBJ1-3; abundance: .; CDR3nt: TGTGCCAGTAGCCTCGATTCTGGAAACACCATATATTTT; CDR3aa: CASSLDSGNTIYF
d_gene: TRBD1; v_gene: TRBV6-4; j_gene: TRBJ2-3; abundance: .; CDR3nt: TGTGCCAGCAGCCGCACTTCTGGGACAGGGGGCACAGATACGCAGTATTTT; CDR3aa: CASSRTSGTGGTDTQYF
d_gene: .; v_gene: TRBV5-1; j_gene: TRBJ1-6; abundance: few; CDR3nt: TGCGCCAGCAGCCCGGGTGTGGGGAGGGGTTTTAATTCACCCCTCCACTTT; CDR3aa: CASSPGVGRGFNSPLHF